The clone carrying this T cell receptor (beta chain) was counted ten times or more. As yet, its antigen is unknown. Sequenced by immunoSEQ multiplex PCR; TCRdb stores in-frame clones only, minus some. The sample includes 38,000 or so clones, none of them occurring once. These data belong to a study of T cells after posttransplantation cyclophosphamide. From germline, CDR1 is GTSNPN and CDR2 SVGIG (reference sequence). V lost 2 bases and J 9 bases, leaving 14 bases between the germline ends. The CDR3 consists of 13 residues. General observations from the study: Donor-recipient repertoire similarity was low at 1-2 months, rising over year one.

The specimen was PBMCs. This receptor was identified in a man aged 50-59 years in good health, CMV-negative, and a related stem cell transplant donor. The chain couples TRBV30 to TRBJ2-1; the D gene is possibly TRBD2 (5 bases). As DNA, the CDR3 is TGTGCCTGGAGTCGCTTGCCGGCGGGTGAGCAGTTCTTC. Translation: CAWSRLPAGEQFF.